This TCR beta chain came from a study of CD8 T cells in Susac syndrome. Study details: Blood was drawn from Susac syndrome patients while they were therapy-naive, on corticosteroids, or on intravenous immunoglobulin alone.

Under recently defined diagnostic criteria, the patients with Susac syndrome qualified as having definite or probable disease. Both CD4+ and CD8+ T cells were negatively isolated, and TEMRA cells underwent FACS enrichment. With random hexamers, reverse transcription was performed on about 0.5 to 1 ug of RNA. The method of amplification for TCR beta CDR3 was immunoSEQ multiplex PCR, covering 54 Vbeta and 13 Jbeta. MiXCR, applied by TCRdb to the immunoSEQ multiplex PCR reads, yields one record per CDR3 protein. The repertoire holds 74,000 or so distinct CDR3 sequences, with 93% as singletons. This clonotype came up a few times. The junction departs from germline at one end; a sequencing error may be responsible. The CDR3 sequence is 15 residues long.

The clonotype was recovered from a human donor with Susac syndrome. This sequence joins TRBV12-3 or TRBV12-4 and TRBJ2-6, with D possibly TRBD1 on 6 matching bases. Sequenced material: CD4+ T cells from PBMCs. The CDR3 here is CASSPPGMGANVLTF. The CDR3 nucleotides are TGTGCCAGCAGCCCTCCAGGGATGGGGGCCAACGTTCTGACTTTC.